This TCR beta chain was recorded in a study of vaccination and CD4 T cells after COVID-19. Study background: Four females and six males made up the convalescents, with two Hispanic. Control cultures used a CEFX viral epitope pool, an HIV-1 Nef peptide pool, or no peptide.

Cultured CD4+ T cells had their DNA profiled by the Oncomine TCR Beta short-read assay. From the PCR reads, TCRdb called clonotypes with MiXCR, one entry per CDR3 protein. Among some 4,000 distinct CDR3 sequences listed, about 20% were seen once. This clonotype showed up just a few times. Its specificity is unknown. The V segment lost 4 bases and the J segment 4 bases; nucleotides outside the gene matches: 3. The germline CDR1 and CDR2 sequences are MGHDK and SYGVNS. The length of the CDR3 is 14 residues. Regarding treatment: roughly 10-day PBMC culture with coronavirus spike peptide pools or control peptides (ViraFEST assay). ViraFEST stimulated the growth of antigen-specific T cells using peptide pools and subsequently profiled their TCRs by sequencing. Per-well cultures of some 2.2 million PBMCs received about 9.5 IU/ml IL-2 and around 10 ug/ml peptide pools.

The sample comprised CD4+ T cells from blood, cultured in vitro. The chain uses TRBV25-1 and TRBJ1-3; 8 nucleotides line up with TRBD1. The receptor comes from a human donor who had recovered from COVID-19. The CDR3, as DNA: TGTGCCAGCAGTGTGGCAGGGGGCGGAAACACCATATATTTT. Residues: CASSVAGGGNTIYF.